A selection of T cell receptor beta chains follows, all from one sample in a study of blood T cell repertoires in COVID-19. The method was immunoSEQ multiplex PCR; TCRdb's version includes in-frame clones alone and lacks a portion of them. Here the sample spans about 280,000 clones, around 87% being singletons. Material for sequencing was PBMCs or T cells enriched from blood (not recorded which). These receptors all stem from a woman younger than 30 with acute COVID-19. Each CDR3 is given with its conserved first and last residue. The D gene is left open where the match is weak. Expanded clones are given a class, and other clones once, few, many or no size at all.

len,abundance,v_gene,j_gene,d_gene,CDR3aa,CDR3nt
16,NA,TRBV21-1,TRBJ2-3,NA,CASSMATSGFTDTQYF,TGTGCCAGCAGCATGGCGACTAGCGGGTTCACAGATACGCAGTATTTT
14,NA,TRBV24-1,TRBJ2-7,TRBD1,CATSDTDRTYEQYF,TGTGCCACCAGTGACACGGACAGGACCTACGAGCAGTACTTC
15,NA,TRBV2,TRBJ1-6,NA,CASSEAGSGNSPLHF,TGTGCCAGCAGTGAAGCAGGGTCGGGGAATTCACCCCTCCACTTT
13,NA,TRBV28,TRBJ1-2,NA,CASSPTNSYGYTF,TGTGCCAGCAGTCCGACAAACAGCTATGGCTACACCTTC
16,NA,TRBV4-1,TRBJ1-1,TRBD1,CASSQAGDRKPTEAFF,TGCGCCAGCAGCCAAGCAGGGGACAGGAAGCCCACTGAAGCTTTCTTT
17,NA,TRBV5-1,TRBJ2-3,NA,CASSLTGGRLYTDTQYF,TGCGCCAGCAGCTTAACCGGAGGGCGATTGTACACAGATACGCAGTATTTT
14,NA,TRBV5-5,TRBJ1-1,NA,CASSLAPGNTEAFF,TGTGCCAGCAGCTTGGCCCCCGGGAACACTGAAGCTTTCTTT
15,NA,TRBV19,TRBJ1-2,TRBD1,CASSSGQGGSHGYTF,TGTGCCAGTAGTTCCGGACAGGGAGGAAGCCATGGCTACACCTTC
16,NA,TRBV5-6,TRBJ2-1,TRBD2,CASSGRTSGTYNEQFF,TGTGCCAGCAGCGGGAGGACTAGCGGGACCTACAATGAGCAGTTCTTC
16,NA,TRBV6-5,TRBJ2-7,NA,CASSYSSLRDHYEQYF,TGTGCCAGCAGTTACTCAAGTCTGCGGGACCACTACGAGCAGTACTTC
16,NA,TRBV4-3,TRBJ2-1,TRBD2,CASSPSGTSVYNEQFF,TGCGCCAGCAGCCCGTCCGGGACTAGCGTATACAATGAGCAGTTCTTC
18,NA,TRBV12-2,TRBJ2-1,NA,CASRIGTSGRSGYNEQFF,TGTGCAAGTCGCATAGGGACTAGCGGGAGGAGCGGCTACAATGAGCAGTTCTTC
14,NA,TRBV4-3,TRBJ1-1,NA,CASSQEPLNTEAFF,TGCGCCAGCAGCCAGGAGCCCCTGAACACTGAAGCTTTCTTT
13,NA,TRBV18,TRBJ1-6,NA,CASSGQNNSPLHF,TGTGCCAGCTCAGGGCAGAATAATTCACCCCTCCACTTT
15,NA,TRBV6-5,TRBJ2-1,TRBD1,CASRDEGASFNEQFF,TGTGCCAGCAGGGACGAGGGGGCGTCATTCAATGAGCAGTTCTTC
16,NA,TRBV5-1,TRBJ2-1,TRBD2,CASSLSGSYAGNEQFF,TGCGCCAGCAGCTTGAGCGGGAGCTATGCGGGCAATGAGCAGTTCTTC
16,NA,TRBV10-1,TRBJ2-7,TRBD2,CASSESVGGPRHEQYF,TGCGCCAGCAGTGAGTCCGTGGGAGGGCCGAGGCACGAGCAGTACTTC
13,NA,TRBV6-2/TRBV6-3,TRBJ1-1,NA,CASSYSRITEAFF,TGTGCCAGCAGTTACTCGAGGATCACTGAAGCTTTCTTT
14,NA,TRBV5-5,TRBJ1-2,NA,CASSSSFPNYGYTF,TGTGCCAGCAGCTCGTCTTTCCCTAACTATGGCTACACCTTC
13,NA,TRBV18,TRBJ2-2,NA,CASSPDTTGELFF,TGTGCCAGCTCACCAGACACCACCGGGGAGCTGTTTTTT
14,few,TRBV7-2,TRBJ2-7,TRBD2,CASSLGGLAYEQYF,TGTGCCAGCAGCTTAGGGGGACTAGCGTACGAGCAGTACTTC
16,NA,TRBV3-1/TRBV3-2,TRBJ1-2,TRBD1,CASSFRSFRGDYGYTF,TGTGCCAGCAGCTTCCGCTCTTTCAGGGGGGACTATGGCTACACCTTC
17,NA,TRBV3-1/TRBV3-2,TRBJ2-7,TRBD2,CASSLKSLAGVGYEQYF,TGTGCCAGCAGCCTTAAATCGCTAGCGGGAGTTGGTTACGAGCAGTACTTC
14,NA,TRBV7-2,TRBJ2-7,TRBD2,CASSPGGRSNEQYF,TGTGCCAGCAGCCCGGGCGGGAGGAGCAACGAGCAGTACTTC
13,NA,TRBV7-6,TRBJ2-5,NA,CASSLRGQETQYF,TGTGCCAGCAGCTTAAGGGGACAAGAGACCCAGTACTTC
16,NA,TRBV13,TRBJ2-3,TRBD2,CASSLRAGGPVDTQYF,TGTGCCAGCAGCCTACGAGCGGGAGGGCCCGTAGATACGCAGTATTTT
15,once,TRBV28,TRBJ1-2,TRBD1,CASRTTGTGDYGYTF,TGTGCCAGCAGAACAACCGGGACAGGGGACTATGGCTACACCTTC
16,once,TRBV6-4,TRBJ2-1,TRBD2,CASSEFGLADYNEQFF,TGTGCCAGCAGTGAGTTCGGACTAGCGGACTACAATGAGCAGTTCTTC
15,NA,TRBV15,TRBJ2-1,TRBD2,CATSSGLAGANEQFF,TGTGCCACCAGCAGTGGACTAGCGGGAGCCAATGAGCAGTTCTTC
17,NA,TRBV4-1,TRBJ2-1,TRBD2,CASSQERGLAGSNEQFF,TGCGCCAGCAGCCAAGAGAGGGGGCTAGCGGGAAGCAATGAGCAGTTCTTC
15,NA,TRBV7-9,TRBJ1-1,NA,CASSLDLSGADEAFF,TGTGCCAGCAGCTTAGACCTAAGCGGGGCAGATGAAGCTTTCTTT
16,NA,TRBV11-2,TRBJ1-6,TRBD1,CASSSPWTGPRSPLHF,TGTGCCAGCAGCTCCCCCTGGACAGGGCCGCGGTCACCCCTCCACTTT
14,NA,TRBV6-6,TRBJ2-1,TRBD2,CASSYDSSGSWQFF,TGTGCCAGCAGTTACGATAGTAGCGGGAGCTGGCAGTTCTTC
13,few,TRBV11-2,TRBJ2-5,TRBD1,CASRGQGAETQYF,TGTGCCAGCAGAGGACAGGGGGCAGAGACCCAGTACTTC
15,NA,TRBV7-2,TRBJ2-3,TRBD1,CASSSQGARTDTQYF,TGTGCCAGCAGCTCGCAGGGGGCGCGCACAGATACGCAGTATTTT
16,NA,TRBV5-1,TRBJ2-1,TRBD2,CASTLAGDGLYNEQFF,TGCGCCAGCACCTTAGCGGGAGACGGTCTATACAATGAGCAGTTCTTC
13,NA,TRBV14,TRBJ2-1,TRBD1,CASSQDRGLEQFF,TGTGCCAGCAGCCAAGACAGGGGGCTTGAGCAGTTCTTC
15,NA,TRBV11-2,TRBJ1-6,TRBD1,CASSPTTGGNSPLHF,TGTGCCAGCAGCCCGACGACAGGGGGCAATTCACCCCTCCACTTT
14,NA,TRBV2,TRBJ2-7,TRBD1,CASSARTGGHEQYF,TGTGCCAGCAGTGCCCGGACAGGGGGCCACGAGCAGTACTTC
15,once,TRBV5-1,TRBJ1-5,NA,CASSLEGVRNQPQHF,TGCGCCAGCAGCTTGGAAGGGGTGCGCAATCAGCCCCAGCATTTT
16,NA,TRBV4-1,TRBJ1-3,NA,CASSQPLSDSGNTIYF,TGCGCCAGCAGCCAACCCCTATCCGACTCTGGAAACACCATATATTTT
13,once,TRBV20-1,TRBJ2-1,NA,CSASGKHYNEQFF,TGCAGTGCTAGTGGAAAGCATTACAATGAGCAGTTCTTC
14,NA,TRBV5-4,TRBJ2-1,TRBD1,CASSIQTGGYEQFF,TGTGCCAGCAGCATACAGACAGGGGGGTATGAGCAGTTCTTC
13,NA,TRBV19,TRBJ2-7,NA,CASSISLLYEQYF,TGTGCCAGTAGTATCAGTCTTCTCTACGAGCAGTACTTC
14,NA,TRBV11-1,TRBJ1-2,NA,CASSPRFLPGGYTF,TGTGCCAGCAGCCCACGTTTTTTACCGGGAGGCTACACCTTC
12,once,TRBV5-4,TRBJ2-5,NA,CASSSIQETQYF,TGTGCCAGCAGCTCTATCCAAGAGACCCAGTACTTC
16,NA,TRBV19,TRBJ1-3,NA,CASSRGDFDSGNTIYF,TGTGCCAGTAGTCGAGGGGACTTCGACTCTGGAAACACCATATATTTT
19,NA,TRBV4-3,TRBJ2-1,TRBD2,CASSQDSSGRLYSYNEQFF,TGCGCCAGCAGCCAAGACAGTAGCGGGAGGTTGTACTCCTACAATGAGCAGTTCTTC
13,NA,TRBV4-1,TRBJ2-3,NA,CASSPTGTDTQYF,TGCGCCAGCAGCCCGACGGGTACAGATACGCAGTATTTT
14,once,TRBV6-5,TRBJ2-7,TRBD1,CASSPRGTLYEQYF,TGTGCCAGCAGTCCCAGGGGGACCCTCTACGAGCAGTACTTC
15,many,TRBV19,TRBJ2-7,TRBD2,CASATSGKWTYEQYF,TGTGCCAGCGCGACTAGCGGGAAGTGGACCTACGAGCAGTACTTC
15,NA,TRBV3-1/TRBV3-2,TRBJ2-7,TRBD2,CASSQIRDYLREQYF,TGTGCCAGCAGCCAGATCCGGGACTACCTACGTGAGCAGTACTTC
15,NA,TRBV7-6,TRBJ1-3,TRBD1,CASSTGATSGNTIYF,TGTGCCAGCAGCACAGGGGCCACTTCTGGAAACACCATATATTTT
17,NA,TRBV27,TRBJ1-2,TRBD1,CASSLGGQGPNYGGYTF,TGTGCCAGCAGTTTGGGGGGACAGGGGCCGAATTATGGTGGCTACACCTTC
15,NA,TRBV19,TRBJ2-1,TRBD1,CASRTDRGYYNEQFF,TGTGCCAGTAGAACGGACAGGGGGTACTACAATGAGCAGTTCTTC
17,NA,TRBV28,TRBJ1-1,TRBD1,CASSLWDIGQGNTEAFF,TGTGCCAGCAGTTTATGGGATATCGGACAGGGCAATACTGAAGCTTTCTTT
14,NA,TRBV28,TRBJ1-4,TRBD1,CASSFPDRGRKLFF,TGTGCCAGCAGTTTCCCGGACAGGGGGCGTAAACTGTTTTTT
15,NA,TRBV21-1,TRBJ1-1,NA,CASSKAGREYTEAFF,TGTGCCAGCAGCAAAGCTGGACGGGAATACACTGAAGCTTTCTTT
15,NA,TRBV3-1/TRBV3-2,TRBJ2-7,NA,CASSQRGGARYEQYF,TGTGCCAGCAGCCAAAGAGGTGGGGCCCGTTACGAGCAGTACTTC